The T cell receptor beta chain described here comes from a study of control samples from healthy donors and cancer patients. Clones were sequenced by immunoSEQ multiplex PCR, and TCRdb holds only the in-frame ones, with some missing. This table has more than 95,000 clones, 85% to 95% appearing once. Sequencing was done on a sample of PBMCs. The receptor's source is a man at least 80 years old with head and neck cancer.

This CDR3 is CASSTGLAAPHEQYF. The CDR3 DNA reads as TGTGCCAGTAGTACCGGACTAGCGGCCCCCCACGAGCAGTACTTC. This sequence joins TRBV19 and TRBJ2-7; TRBD2 agrees at 10 bases. This CDR3 spans 15 amino acids. Germline lookup yields CDR1 LNHDA and CDR2 SQIVND (reference sequence). Unmatched junction bases numbered 8, after V lost 4 bases and J lost 5 bases.